The rows below give T cell receptor beta chains drawn from one sample of a study of shared clonotypes between healthy human individuals. The protocol was immunoSEQ multiplex PCR, while the TCRdb copy is restricted to in-frame clones and leaves out a portion. The profile shows some 2 million clones, just under 95% of them singletons. Sequencing was carried out using naive CD8+ T cells sorted from blood. These receptors all come from a young man in good health. Both conserved end residues are part of each CDR3. Each record gives: clone size, V gene, J gene, D gene, CDR3 protein, CDR3 DNA. The D gene is left open where the match is weak. Size is stated for part of the rows, as once, few or many counts, or as a class when the clone is expanded.

>once|TRBV4-1|TRBJ2-1|.
CASSQDWVPGGLGFTEQFF
TGCGCCAGCAGCCAAGATTGGGTGCCGGGGGGCCTGGGTTTTACTGAGCAGTTCTTC
>.|TRBV6-6|TRBJ2-1|TRBD1
CASKNRPGQGADEQFF
TGTGCCAGCAAGAATCGGCCGGGACAGGGGGCCGATGAGCAGTTCTTC
>.|TRBV4-1|TRBJ1-2|TRBD1
CASSQVQGADYGYTF
TGCGCCAGCAGCCAAGTTCAGGGGGCGGACTATGGCTACACCTTC
>.|TRBV10-2|TRBJ2-7|.
CASSESLSSSYEQYF
TGCGCCAGCAGTGAGTCCTTGAGCTCTTCCTACGAGCAGTACTTC
>.|TRBV7-2|TRBJ2-3|TRBD2
CASSLTAGGGADTQYF
TGTGCCAGCAGCTTAACAGCGGGAGGGGGCGCAGATACGCAGTATTTT
>.|TRBV11-2|TRBJ2-1|TRBD2
CASSPGGTSEYNEQFF
TGTGCCAGCAGCCCAGGAGGCACTAGCGAATACAATGAGCAGTTCTTC
>.|TRBV13|TRBJ2-5|TRBD1
CASSPQGQNLYQETQYF
TGTGCCAGCAGCCCCCAGGGACAGAATTTGTACCAAGAGACCCAGTACTTC
>many|TRBV4-1|TRBJ1-5|TRBD1
CASSQAGGNQPQHF
TGCGCCAGCAGCCAGGCAGGGGGAAATCAGCCCCAGCATTTT
>.|TRBV4-3|TRBJ2-1|TRBD2
CASSSLAGVSEQFF
TGCGCCAGCAGTAGCCTAGCGGGAGTTTCTGAGCAGTTCTTC
>.|TRBV19|TRBJ2-1|TRBD2
CASSTGSSGLYNEQFF
TGTGCCAGTAGTACCGGATCTAGCGGGCTTTACAATGAGCAGTTCTTC
>.|TRBV28|TRBJ2-7|.
CASSPSVEGPFYEQYF
TGTGCCAGCAGTCCTTCCGTGGAGGGGCCTTTCTACGAGCAGTACTTC
>.|TRBV28|TRBJ2-7|.
CASTQRGGPVYEQYF
TGTGCCAGCACCCAAAGGGGGGGGCCCGTGTACGAGCAGTACTTC
>.|TRBV19|TRBJ2-3|.
CASSPLDSLVFDTQYF
TGTGCCAGTAGCCCGTTGGACTCCTTAGTATTCGATACGCAGTATTTT
>.|TRBV7-6|TRBJ2-7|.
CASSLSTMGGPSYEQYF
TGTGCCAGCAGCTTATCAACGATGGGGGGGCCCTCCTACGAGCAGTACTTC
>.|TRBV27|TRBJ1-2|.
CASSSPRSSANYGYTF
TGTGCCAGCAGTTCTCCCCGATCCTCAGCTAACTATGGCTACACCTTC
>once|TRBV18|TRBJ2-7|.
CASSPPDRFYEQYF
TGTGCCAGCTCACCACCAGACAGATTCTACGAGCAGTACTTC
>.|TRBV7-8|TRBJ2-7|.
CASSLVAGSSYEQYF
TGTGCCAGCAGCTTAGTGGCAGGGTCCTCCTACGAGCAGTACTTC
>.|TRBV7-9|TRBJ2-1|.
CASSLEGGPEQFF
TGTGCCAGCAGCTTAGAAGGCGGCCCAGAGCAGTTCTTC
>.|TRBV4-1|TRBJ2-3|TRBD2
CASSLIGTSGAGTQYF
TGCGCCAGCAGCCTAATCGGGACTAGCGGGGCCGGTACGCAGTATTTT
>.|TRBV18|TRBJ2-7|TRBD2
CATGTSIYEQYF
TGTGCCACCGGGACTAGTATTTACGAGCAGTACTTC
>.|TRBV4-3|TRBJ2-1|TRBD2
CASSQEIAGGGDEQFF
TGCGCCAGCAGCCAAGAAATAGCGGGAGGGGGTGATGAGCAGTTCTTC
>.|TRBV5-1|TRBJ1-1|TRBD1
CASSLPDRGSEAFF
TGCGCCAGCAGCTTGCCCGACAGGGGCTCAGAAGCTTTCTTT
>.|TRBV7-8|TRBJ2-1|.
CASSWAGGQGRNEQFF
TGTGCCAGCAGCTGGGCGGGTGGCCAGGGGCGCAATGAGCAGTTCTTC
>.|TRBV6-7|TRBJ2-4|.
CASSKQRFAKNIQYF
TGTGCCAGCAGTAAACAGCGTTTCGCCAAAAACATTCAGTACTTC
>.|TRBV9|TRBJ2-3|.
CASSVDGSNLDTQYF
TGTGCCAGCAGCGTAGACGGTAGTAATTTAGATACGCAGTATTTT
>.|TRBV7-9|TRBJ2-7|TRBD1
CASSPDRGEQYF
TGTGCCAGCAGCCCGGACAGGGGCGAGCAGTACTTC
>once|TRBV28|TRBJ2-3|TRBD1
CASSLGDRADTQYF
TGTGCCAGCAGTTTGGGGGACAGGGCAGATACGCAGTATTTT